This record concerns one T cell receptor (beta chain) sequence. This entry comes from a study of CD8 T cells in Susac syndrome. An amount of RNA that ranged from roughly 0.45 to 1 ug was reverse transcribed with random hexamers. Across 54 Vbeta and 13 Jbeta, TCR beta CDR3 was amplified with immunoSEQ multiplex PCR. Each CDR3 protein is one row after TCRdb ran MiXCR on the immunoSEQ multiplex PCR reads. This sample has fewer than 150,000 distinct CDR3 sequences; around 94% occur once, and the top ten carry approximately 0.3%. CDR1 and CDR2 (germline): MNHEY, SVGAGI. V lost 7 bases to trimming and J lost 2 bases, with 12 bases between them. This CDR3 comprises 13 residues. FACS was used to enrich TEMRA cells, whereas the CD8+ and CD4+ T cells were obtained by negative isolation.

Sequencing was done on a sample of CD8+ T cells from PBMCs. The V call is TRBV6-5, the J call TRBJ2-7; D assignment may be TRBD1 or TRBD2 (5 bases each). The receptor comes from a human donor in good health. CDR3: CASKRGDAYEQYF. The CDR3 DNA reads TGTGCCAGCAAACGAGGGGACGCCTACGAGCAGTACTTC.